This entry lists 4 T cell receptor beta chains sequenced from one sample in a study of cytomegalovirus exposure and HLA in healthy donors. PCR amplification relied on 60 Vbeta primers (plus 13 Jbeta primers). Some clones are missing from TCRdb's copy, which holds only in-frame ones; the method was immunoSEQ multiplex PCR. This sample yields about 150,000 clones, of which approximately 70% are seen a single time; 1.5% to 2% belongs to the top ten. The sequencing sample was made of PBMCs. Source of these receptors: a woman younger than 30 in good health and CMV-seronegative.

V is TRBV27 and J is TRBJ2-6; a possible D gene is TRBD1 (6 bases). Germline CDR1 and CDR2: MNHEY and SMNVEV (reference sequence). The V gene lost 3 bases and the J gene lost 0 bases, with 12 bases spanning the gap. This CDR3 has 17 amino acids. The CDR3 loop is CASSLTGASSGANVLTF. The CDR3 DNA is TGTGCCAGCAGTTTGACAGGAGCCAGCTCTGGGGCCAACGTCCTGACTTTC. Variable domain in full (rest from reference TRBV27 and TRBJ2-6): EAQVTQNPRYLITVTGKKLTVTCSQNMNHEYMSWYRQDPGLGLRQIYYSMNVEVTDKGDVPEGYKVSRKEKRNFPLILESPSPNQTSLYFCASSLTGASSGANVLTFGAGSRLTVL.

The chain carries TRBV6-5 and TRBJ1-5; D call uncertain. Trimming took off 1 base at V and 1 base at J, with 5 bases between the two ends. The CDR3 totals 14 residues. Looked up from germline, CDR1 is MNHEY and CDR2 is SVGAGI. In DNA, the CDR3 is TGTGCCAGCAGTTACTACCGGAGCAATCAGCCCCAGCATTTT. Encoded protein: CASSYYRSNQPQHF.

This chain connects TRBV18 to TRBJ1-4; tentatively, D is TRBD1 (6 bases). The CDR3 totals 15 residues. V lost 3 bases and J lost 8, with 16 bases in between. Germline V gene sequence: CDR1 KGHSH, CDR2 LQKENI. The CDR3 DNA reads TGTGCCAGCTCACCGGGGGACACCTCAAAGGAAAAACTGTTTTTT. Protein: CASSPGDTSKEKLFF. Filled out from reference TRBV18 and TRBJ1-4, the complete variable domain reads NAGVMQNPRHLVRRRGQEARLRCSPMKGHSHVYWYRQLPEEGLKFMVYLQKENIIDESGMPKERFSAEFPKEGPSILRIQQVVRGDSAAYFCASSPGDTSKEKLFFGSGTQLSVL.

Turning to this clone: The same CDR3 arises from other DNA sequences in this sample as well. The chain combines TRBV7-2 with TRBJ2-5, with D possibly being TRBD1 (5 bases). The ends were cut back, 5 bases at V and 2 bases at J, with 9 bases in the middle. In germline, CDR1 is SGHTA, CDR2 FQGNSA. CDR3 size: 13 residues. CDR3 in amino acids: CASSRDRQETQYF. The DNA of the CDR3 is TGTGCCAGCAGCCGCGACAGACAAGAGACCCAGTACTTC.